This T cell receptor (beta chain) was documented in a study of T cells in Graves' hyperthyroidism and ophthalmopathy. Trimming took 5 bases from V and 0 from J, leaving 17 bases between them. This CDR3 has 15 residues. CDR1 is GTSNPN and CDR2 is SVGIG in the germline V gene (reference sequence). Regions amplified from RNA transcripts were the TCR beta CDR3 regions. The HTBI primer set served for first-round RT-PCR of the TCR CDR3. TCRdb ran MiXCR on the multiplex PCR reads and lists one entry per CDR3 protein. The sample lists about 250,000 distinct CDR3 sequences; about 24% were seen once. Diagnosis relied on clinical symptoms, serum thyroxine and TRAb, thyroid ultrasound and orbital computed tomography.

The chain combines TRBV30 with TRBJ2-7, with D tentatively TRBD2 (5 bases). The sequence was obtained from a woman aged 40-49 years with Graves' ophthalmopathy. Sequenced: blood. DNA of the CDR3: TGTGCCTGGGGTGATGAGGGTCAAAACTCCTACGAGCAGTACTTC. As protein: CAWGDEGQNSYEQYF.